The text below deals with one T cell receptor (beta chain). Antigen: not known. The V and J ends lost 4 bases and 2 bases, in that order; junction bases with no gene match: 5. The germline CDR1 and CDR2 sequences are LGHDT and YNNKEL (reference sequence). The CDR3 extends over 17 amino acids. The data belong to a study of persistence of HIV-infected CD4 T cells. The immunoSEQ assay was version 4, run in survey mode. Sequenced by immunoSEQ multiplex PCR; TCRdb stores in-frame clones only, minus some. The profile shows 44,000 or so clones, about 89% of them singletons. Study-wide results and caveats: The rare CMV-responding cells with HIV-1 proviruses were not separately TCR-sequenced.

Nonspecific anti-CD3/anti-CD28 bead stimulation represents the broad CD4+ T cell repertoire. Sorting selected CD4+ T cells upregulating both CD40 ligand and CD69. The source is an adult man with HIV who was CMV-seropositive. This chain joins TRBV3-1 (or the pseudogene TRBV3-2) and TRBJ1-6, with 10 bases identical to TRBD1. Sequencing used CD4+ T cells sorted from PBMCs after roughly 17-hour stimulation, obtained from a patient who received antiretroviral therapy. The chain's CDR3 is CASSPRTGGTYNSPLHF. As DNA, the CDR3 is TGTGCCAGCAGCCCCCGGACAGGGGGTACCTATAATTCACCCCTCCACTTT.